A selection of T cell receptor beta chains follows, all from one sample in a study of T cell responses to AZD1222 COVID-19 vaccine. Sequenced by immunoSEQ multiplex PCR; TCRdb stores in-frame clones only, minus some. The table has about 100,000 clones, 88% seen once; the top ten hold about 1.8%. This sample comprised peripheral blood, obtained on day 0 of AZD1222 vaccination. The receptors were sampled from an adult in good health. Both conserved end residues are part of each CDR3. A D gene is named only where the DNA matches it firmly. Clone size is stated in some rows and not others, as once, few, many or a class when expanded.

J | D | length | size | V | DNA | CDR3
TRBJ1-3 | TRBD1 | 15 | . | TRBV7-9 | TGTGCCAGCAGCTTAGACAGGGGGTCTGGAAACACCATATATTTT | CASSLDRGSGNTIYF
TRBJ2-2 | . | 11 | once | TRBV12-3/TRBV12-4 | TGTGCCAGCAGTTCTACCGGGGAGCTGTTTTTT | CASSSTGELFF
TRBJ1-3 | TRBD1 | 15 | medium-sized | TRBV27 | TGTGCCAGCAGTTTAGGACAGGGCATTGGAAACACCATATATTTT | CASSLGQGIGNTIYF
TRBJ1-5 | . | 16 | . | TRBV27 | TGTGCCAGCAGCCGGGCAGACCCCCATAGCAATCAGCCCCAGCATTTT | CASSRADPHSNQPQHF
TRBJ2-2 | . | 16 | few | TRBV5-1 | TGCGCCAGCAGCTTGGCTGCCGTCAGGGGTACCGGGGAGCTGTTTTTT | CASSLAAVRGTGELFF
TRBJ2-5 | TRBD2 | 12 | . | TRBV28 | TGTGCCAGCAAACGGGAGGGTTGGACCCAGTACTTC | CASKREGWTQYF
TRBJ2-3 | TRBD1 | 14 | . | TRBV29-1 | TGCAGCGTTGCGGCAGGGGGAACCACAGATACGCAGTATTTT | CSVAAGGTTDTQYF
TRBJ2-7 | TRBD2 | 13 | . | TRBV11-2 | TGTGCCAGCATCGGGACTAATTCCTACGAGCAGTACTTC | CASIGTNSYEQYF
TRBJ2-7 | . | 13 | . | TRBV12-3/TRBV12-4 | TGTGCCAGCAGTTCGGGGATCCCCTACGAGCAGTACTTC | CASSSGIPYEQYF
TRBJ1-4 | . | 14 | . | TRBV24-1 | TGTGCCACCAGTGATTTACGGGAGAATGAAAAACTGTTTTTT | CATSDLRENEKLFF
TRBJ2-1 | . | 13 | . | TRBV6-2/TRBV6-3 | TGTGCCAGCAGTTACGGACTCCCCAGTGAGCAGTTCTTC | CASSYGLPSEQFF
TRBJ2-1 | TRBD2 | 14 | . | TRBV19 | TGTGCCAGTAGCATAGCGGGAGCCTACAATGAGCAGTTCTTC | CASSIAGAYNEQFF
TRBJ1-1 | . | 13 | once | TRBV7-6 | TGTGCCAGCAGCAAGACAGAGAACACTGAAGCTTTCTTT | CASSKTENTEAFF
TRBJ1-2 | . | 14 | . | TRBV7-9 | TGTGCCAGCAGCTTAGAGGCCAGGACTTATGGCTACACCTTC | CASSLEARTYGYTF
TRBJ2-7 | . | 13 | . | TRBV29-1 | TGCAGCGCCCAAGCAGCAAGCTCCTACGAGCAGTACTTC | CSAQAASSYEQYF
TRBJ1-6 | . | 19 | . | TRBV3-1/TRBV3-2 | TGTGCCAGCAGCCAAGAAGCCCTGGGGGGTGGCTCCTATAATTCACCCCTCCACTTT | CASSQEALGGGSYNSPLHF
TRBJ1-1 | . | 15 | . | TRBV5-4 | TGTGCCAGCAGCAAAGACAGGCCGGGGAACACTGAAGCTTTCTTT | CASSKDRPGNTEAFF
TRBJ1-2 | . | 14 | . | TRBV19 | TGTGCCAGTAGTATTGATGCGGAGACTCTTGGCTACACCTTC | CASSIDAETLGYTF
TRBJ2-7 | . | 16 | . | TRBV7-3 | TGTGCCAGCAGCTTAACAAGTGGGCCCGACGCGGGCGAGCAGTACTTC | CASSLTSGPDAGEQYF
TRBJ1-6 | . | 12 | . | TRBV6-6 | TGTGCCAGCAGCCTCCTGAATTCACCCCTCCACTTT | CASSLLNSPLHF
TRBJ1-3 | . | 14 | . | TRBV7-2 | TGTGCCAGCAGCTTAGTAGGGTCTGGAAACACCATATATTTT | CASSLVGSGNTIYF
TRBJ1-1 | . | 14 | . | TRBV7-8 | TGTGCCAGCAGCTTATTTCAGGGGAACACTGAAGCTTTCTTT | CASSLFQGNTEAFF
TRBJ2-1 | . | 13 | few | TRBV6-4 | TGTGCCAGCAGTGACGGTGCGGAGGGGGAGCAGTTCTTC | CASSDGAEGEQFF
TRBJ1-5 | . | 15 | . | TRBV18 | TGTGCCAGCTCACCAGAGGCGTATAGCAATCAGCCCCAGCATTTT | CASSPEAYSNQPQHF
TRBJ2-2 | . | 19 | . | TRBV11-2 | TGTGCCAGCAGCCGTCAAAGACGACCGGGACAAACTAACACCGGGGAGCTGTTTTTT | CASSRQRRPGQTNTGELFF
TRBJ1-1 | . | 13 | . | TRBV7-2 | TGTGCCAGCAGCTTACCGGGGGTCACTGAAGCTTTCTTT | CASSLPGVTEAFF
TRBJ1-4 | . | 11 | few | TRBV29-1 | TGCAGCGTTTCCGAGGGCGAAAAACTGTTTTTT | CSVSEGEKLFF
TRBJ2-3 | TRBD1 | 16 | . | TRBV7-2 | TGTGCCAGCAGCTTACGCGAAGGGGGCCAAACAGATACGCAGTATTTT | CASSLREGGQTDTQYF
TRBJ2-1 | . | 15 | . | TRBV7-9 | TGTGCCAGCAGCCCCGGTTACGGCTCCTACAATGAGCAGTTCTTC | CASSPGYGSYNEQFF
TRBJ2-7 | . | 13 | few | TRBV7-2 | TGTGCCAGCAGCTGGACCGACAGCTACGAGCAGTACTTC | CASSWTDSYEQYF
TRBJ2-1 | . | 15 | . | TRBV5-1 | TGCGCCAGCAGCTTGTTCCAGGGAGGTAGCAATGAGCAGTTCTTC | CASSLFQGGSNEQFF
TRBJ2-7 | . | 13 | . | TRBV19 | TGTGCCAGTATCGGGACCCGTCCGGACGAGCAGTACTTC | CASIGTRPDEQYF